This TCR beta chain is from a study of blood T cell repertoires in COVID-19. Across the study: Acute and convalescent COVID-19 samples came from the United States, Italy and Spain. From T cells, B-cell-depleted T cells, or PBMCs came the material, which was cDNA or gDNA.

Study processing details: Counts of nucleated cells, estimated from reference gene primer amplification, were obtained. The method was immunoSEQ multiplex PCR; TCRdb's version includes in-frame clones alone and lacks a portion of them. Clone size and the V and J calls come from that table; the DNA yielded D and trimming. The table shows fewer than 120,000 clones, with approximately 85% occurring only once. The CDR3 has 14 residues. The V gene's germline CDR1 is SGHTA and CDR2 FQGNSA. Trimming stripped 1 base from V and 0 bases from J, with 4 bases between. This TCR was sampled from a woman between 55 and 75 years old with acute or convalescent COVID-19. The chain has TRBV7-2 and TRBJ1-3; D unclear. The sample was peripheral blood. The CDR3 sequence: CASSLDYSGNTIYF. The CDR3 DNA reads TGTGCCAGCAGCTTAGATTACTCTGGAAACACCATATATTTT.